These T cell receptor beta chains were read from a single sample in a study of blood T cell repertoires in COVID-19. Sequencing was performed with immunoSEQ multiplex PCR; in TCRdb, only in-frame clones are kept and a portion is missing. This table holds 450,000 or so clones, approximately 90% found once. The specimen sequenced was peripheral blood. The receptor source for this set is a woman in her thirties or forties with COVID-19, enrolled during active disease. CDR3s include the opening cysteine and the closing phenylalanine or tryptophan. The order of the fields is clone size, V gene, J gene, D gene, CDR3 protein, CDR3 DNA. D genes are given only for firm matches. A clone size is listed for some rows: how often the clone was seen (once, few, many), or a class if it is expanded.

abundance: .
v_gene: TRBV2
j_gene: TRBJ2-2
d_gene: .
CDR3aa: CASSTLVGRAGELFF
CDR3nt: TGTGCCAGCAGTACGCTGGTGGGTCGGGCCGGGGAGCTGTTTTTT

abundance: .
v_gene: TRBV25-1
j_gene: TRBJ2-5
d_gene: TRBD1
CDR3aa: CASSRGQETQYF
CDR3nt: TGTGCCAGCAGCAGGGGGCAAGAGACCCAGTACTTC

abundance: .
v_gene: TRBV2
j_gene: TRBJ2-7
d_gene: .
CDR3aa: CASTSFLSHEQYF
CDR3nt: TGTGCCAGCACCTCGTTCTTGTCCCACGAGCAGTACTTC

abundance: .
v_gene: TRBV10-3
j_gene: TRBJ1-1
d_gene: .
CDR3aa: CAISESPGRGKTEAFF
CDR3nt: TGTGCCATCAGTGAGAGTCCCGGCAGGGGTAAGACTGAAGCTTTCTTT

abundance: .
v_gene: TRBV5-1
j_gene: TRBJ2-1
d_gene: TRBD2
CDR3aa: CASSLAVERGSGEQFF
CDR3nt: TGCGCCAGCAGCTTGGCCGTTGAGCGGGGAAGTGGTGAGCAGTTCTTC

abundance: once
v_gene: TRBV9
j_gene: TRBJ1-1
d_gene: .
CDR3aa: CASSPQSGGWGLDTEAFF
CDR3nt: TGTGCCAGCAGCCCTCAATCGGGTGGTTGGGGCCTGGACACTGAAGCTTTCTTT

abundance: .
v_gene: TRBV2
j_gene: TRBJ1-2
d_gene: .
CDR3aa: CASSDSTNGYGYTF
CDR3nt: TGTGCCAGCAGTGACTCCACGAACGGGTATGGCTACACCTTC

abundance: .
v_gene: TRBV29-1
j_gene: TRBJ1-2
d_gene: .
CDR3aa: CSFGLEGGYTF
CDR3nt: TGCAGCTTCGGGTTGGAGGGAGGCTACACCTTC

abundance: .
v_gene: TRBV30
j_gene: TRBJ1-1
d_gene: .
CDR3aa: CAWSDYSGSKFSAFF
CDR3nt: TGTGCCTGGAGTGATTACTCCGGGAGTAAGTTTTCTGCTTTCTTT

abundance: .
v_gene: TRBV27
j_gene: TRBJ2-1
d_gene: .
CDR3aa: CASSLGRFLAPNEQFF
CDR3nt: TGTGCCAGCAGTTTAGGGCGGTTTCTAGCACCCAATGAGCAGTTCTTC

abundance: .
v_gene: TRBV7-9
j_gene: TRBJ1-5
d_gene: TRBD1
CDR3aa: CASSFTGGQPQHF
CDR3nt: TGTGCCAGCAGCTTCACAGGGGGTCAGCCCCAGCATTTT

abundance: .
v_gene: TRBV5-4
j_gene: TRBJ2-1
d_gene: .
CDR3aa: CASSGETGNEQFF
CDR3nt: TGTGCCAGCAGCGGAGAGACTGGTAATGAGCAGTTCTTC

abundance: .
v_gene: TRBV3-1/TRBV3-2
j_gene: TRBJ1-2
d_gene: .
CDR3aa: CASSQAGNVGYTF
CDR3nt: TGTGCCAGCAGCCAAGCCGGGAATGTAGGCTACACCTTC

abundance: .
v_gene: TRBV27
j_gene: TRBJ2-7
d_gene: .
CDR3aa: CASSLSLGGPSTEQYF
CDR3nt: TGTGCCAGCAGTTTAAGTTTGGGGGGGCCATCTACCGAGCAGTACTTC

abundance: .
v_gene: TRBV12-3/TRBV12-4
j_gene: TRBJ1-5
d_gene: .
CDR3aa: CASSSTESQPQHF
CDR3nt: TGTGCCAGCAGTTCGACAGAATCTCAGCCCCAGCATTTT

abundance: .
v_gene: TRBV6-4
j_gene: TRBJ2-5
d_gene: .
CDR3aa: CASPKPQEETQYF
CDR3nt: TGTGCCAGCCCAAAACCACAAGAAGAGACCCAGTACTTC

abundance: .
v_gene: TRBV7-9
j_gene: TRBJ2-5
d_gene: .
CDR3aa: CASSAPQDWETQYF
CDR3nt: TGTGCCAGCAGCGCCCCCCAGGACTGGGAGACCCAGTACTTC

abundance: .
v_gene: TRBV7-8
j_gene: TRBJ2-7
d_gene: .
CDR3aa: CASSSGTVGGNEQYF
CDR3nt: TGTGCCAGCAGCTCAGGGACAGTCGGGGGTAACGAGCAGTACTTC

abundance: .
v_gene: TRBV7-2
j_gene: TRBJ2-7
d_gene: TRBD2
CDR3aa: CASSLEASGRAVFEQYF
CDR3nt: TGTGCCAGCAGCTTAGAGGCTAGCGGGAGGGCCGTGTTTGAGCAGTACTTC

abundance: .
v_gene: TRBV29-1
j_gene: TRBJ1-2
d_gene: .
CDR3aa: CSVDGAGYTF
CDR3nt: TGCAGCGTTGACGGAGCTGGCTACACCTTC

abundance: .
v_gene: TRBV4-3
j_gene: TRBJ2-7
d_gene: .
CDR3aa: CASSQDSQSESYEQYF
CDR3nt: TGCGCCAGCAGCCAAGATTCTCAAAGCGAGTCTTACGAGCAGTACTTC

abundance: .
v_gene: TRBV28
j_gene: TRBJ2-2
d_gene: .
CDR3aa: CASSFPGYTGELFF
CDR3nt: TGTGCCAGCAGCTTCCCAGGCTACACCGGGGAGCTGTTTTTT

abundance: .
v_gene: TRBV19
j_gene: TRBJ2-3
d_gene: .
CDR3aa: CASSRAMSTDTQYF
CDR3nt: TGTGCCAGTAGTAGGGCGATGAGCACAGATACGCAGTATTTT

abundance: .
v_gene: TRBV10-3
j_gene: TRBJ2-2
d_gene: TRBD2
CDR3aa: CAISDKAGGNTGELFF
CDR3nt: TGTGCCATCAGTGATAAGGCGGGGGGGAACACCGGGGAGCTGTTTTTT

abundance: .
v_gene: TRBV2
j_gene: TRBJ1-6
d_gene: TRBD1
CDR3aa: CASSVTSGTGGNSPLHF
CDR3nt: TGTGCCAGCAGTGTAACCTCCGGGACAGGGGGGAATTCACCCCTCCACTTT

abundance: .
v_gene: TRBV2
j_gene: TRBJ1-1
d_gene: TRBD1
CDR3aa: CASNTIRDSEAFF
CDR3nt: TGTGCCAGCAACACCATCCGGGACAGTGAAGCTTTCTTT

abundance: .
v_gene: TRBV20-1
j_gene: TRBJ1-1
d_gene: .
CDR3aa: CSASITVEAFF
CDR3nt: TGCAGTGCTAGTATCACGGTTGAAGCTTTCTTT

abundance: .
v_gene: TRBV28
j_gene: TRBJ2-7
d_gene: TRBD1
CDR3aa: CASQIGGDDKQYF
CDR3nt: TGTGCCAGCCAAATAGGGGGCGACGACAAGCAGTACTTC

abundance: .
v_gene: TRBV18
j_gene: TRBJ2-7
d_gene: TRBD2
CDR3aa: CASSTKTSGGAFEYEQYF
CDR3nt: TGTGCCAGCTCAACTAAGACTAGCGGGGGGGCCTTTGAATACGAGCAGTACTTC

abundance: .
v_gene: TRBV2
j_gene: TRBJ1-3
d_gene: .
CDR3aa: CASSDRSSGNTIYF
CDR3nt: TGTGCCAGCAGTGATCGGAGCTCTGGAAACACCATATATTTT

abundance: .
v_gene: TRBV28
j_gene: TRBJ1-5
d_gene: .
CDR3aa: CASSLIQGNQPQHF
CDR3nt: TGTGCCAGCAGTTTGATCCAGGGTAATCAGCCCCAGCATTTT

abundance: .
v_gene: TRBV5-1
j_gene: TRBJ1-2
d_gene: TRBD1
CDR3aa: CASSLYGQGNYGYTF
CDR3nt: TGCGCCAGCAGCTTGTATGGACAGGGGAACTATGGCTACACCTTC

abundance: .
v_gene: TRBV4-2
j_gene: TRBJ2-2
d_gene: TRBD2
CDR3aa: CASSQDEWGEGYTGELFF
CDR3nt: TGTGCCAGCAGCCAAGATGAGTGGGGGGAGGGTTATACCGGGGAGCTGTTTTTT

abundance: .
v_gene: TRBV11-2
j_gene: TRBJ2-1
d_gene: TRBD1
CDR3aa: CASKRGQGNYNEQFF
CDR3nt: TGTGCCAGCAAACGGGGACAGGGGAACTACAATGAGCAGTTCTTC

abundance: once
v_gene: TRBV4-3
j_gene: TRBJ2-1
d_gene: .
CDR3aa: CASSRFSGSYNEQFF
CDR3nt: TGCGCCAGCAGCCGATTCTCCGGGTCCTACAATGAGCAGTTCTTC

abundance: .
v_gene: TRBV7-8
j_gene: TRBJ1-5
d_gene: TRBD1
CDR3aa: CASSQGTGGGQPQHF
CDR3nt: TGTGCCAGCAGCCAGGGGACAGGGGGCGGTCAGCCCCAGCATTTT

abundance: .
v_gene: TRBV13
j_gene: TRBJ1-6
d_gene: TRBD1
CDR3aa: CASSRGPGGNSPLHF
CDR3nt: TGTGCCAGCTCCAGGGGGCCAGGGGGTAATTCACCCCTCCACTTT

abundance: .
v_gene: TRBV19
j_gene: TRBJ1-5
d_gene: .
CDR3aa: CASKNRHEGGNQPQHF
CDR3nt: TGTGCCAGTAAAAACAGACACGAGGGAGGCAATCAGCCCCAGCATTTT

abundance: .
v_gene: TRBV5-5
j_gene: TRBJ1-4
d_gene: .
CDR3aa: CASRLQGSGEKLFF
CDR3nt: TGTGCCAGCAGATTACAGGGTTCGGGTGAAAAACTGTTTTTT

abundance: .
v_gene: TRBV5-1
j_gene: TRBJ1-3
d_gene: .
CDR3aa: CASSPWNAERSGNTIYF
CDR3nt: TGCGCCAGCAGCCCTTGGAACGCAGAGCGGTCTGGAAACACCATATATTTT

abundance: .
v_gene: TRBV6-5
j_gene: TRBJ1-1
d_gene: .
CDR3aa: CASRMVAEAFF
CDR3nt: TGTGCCAGCAGGATGGTAGCTGAAGCTTTCTTT

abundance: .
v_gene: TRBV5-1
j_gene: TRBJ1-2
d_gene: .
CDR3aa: CASSTGATGYGYTF
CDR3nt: TGCGCCAGCAGCACCGGAGCGACTGGCTATGGCTACACCTTC

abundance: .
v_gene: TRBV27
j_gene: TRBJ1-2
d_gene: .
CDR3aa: CASSSYPGGGGNGYTF
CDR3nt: TGTGCCAGCAGTAGCTACCCCGGGGGGGGTGGAAATGGCTACACCTTC

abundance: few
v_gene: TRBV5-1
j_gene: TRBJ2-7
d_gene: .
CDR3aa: CASSLAGRVSDEQYF
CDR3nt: TGCGCCAGCAGCTTGGCCGGCAGGGTTTCCGACGAGCAGTACTTC

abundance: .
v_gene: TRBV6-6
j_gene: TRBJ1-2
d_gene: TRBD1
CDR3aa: CASSYSPGTDYGYTF
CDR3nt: TGTGCCAGCAGTTACTCTCCCGGGACAGACTATGGCTACACCTTC

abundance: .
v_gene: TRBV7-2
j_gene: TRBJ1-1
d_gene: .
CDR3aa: CASSPRQSLNTEAFF
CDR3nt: TGTGCCAGCAGCCCCCGACAGAGTTTGAACACTGAAGCTTTCTTT

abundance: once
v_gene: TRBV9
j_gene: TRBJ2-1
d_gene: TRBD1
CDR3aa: CASTPWTGYNEQFF
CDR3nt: TGTGCCAGCACCCCCTGGACAGGCTACAATGAGCAGTTCTTC

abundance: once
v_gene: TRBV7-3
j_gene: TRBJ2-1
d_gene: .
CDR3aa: CASSSAGGGYNEQFF
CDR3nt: TGTGCCAGCAGCTCCGCAGGGGGAGGTTACAATGAGCAGTTCTTC

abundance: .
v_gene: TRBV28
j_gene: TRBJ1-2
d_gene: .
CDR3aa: CASSLVTVGYTF
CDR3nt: TGTGCCAGCAGTTTAGTAACAGTTGGCTACACCTTC

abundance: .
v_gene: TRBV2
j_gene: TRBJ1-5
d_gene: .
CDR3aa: CASSAGGVYSNQPQHF
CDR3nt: TGTGCCAGCAGTGCCGGGGGAGTCTATAGCAATCAGCCCCAGCATTTT

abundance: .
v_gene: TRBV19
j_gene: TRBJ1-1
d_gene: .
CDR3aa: CASSMPGEGTEAFF
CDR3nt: TGTGCCAGTAGTATGCCAGGGGAAGGCACTGAAGCTTTCTTT